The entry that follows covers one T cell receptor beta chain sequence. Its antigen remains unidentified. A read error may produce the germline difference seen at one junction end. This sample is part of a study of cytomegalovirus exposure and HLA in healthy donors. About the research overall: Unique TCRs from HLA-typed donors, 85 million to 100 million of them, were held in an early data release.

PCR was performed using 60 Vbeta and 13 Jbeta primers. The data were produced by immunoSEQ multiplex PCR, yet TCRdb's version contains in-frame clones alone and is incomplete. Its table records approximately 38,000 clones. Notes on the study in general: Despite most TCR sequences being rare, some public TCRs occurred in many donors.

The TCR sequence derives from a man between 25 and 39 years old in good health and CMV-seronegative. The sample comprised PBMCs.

As DNA, the CDR3 is TGTGCTAGCAGCTCCTTCCGGGGAGCGGGAGGGCCCGGGGAGCTGTTTTTT. Translated: CASSSFRGAGGPGELFF. The chain combines TRBV7-7 with TRBJ2-2; 10 bases fit TRBD2. Germline V gene lookup returns CDR1 SSHAT and CDR2 FNYEAQ (reference sequence). The CDR3 totals 17 residues.